This entry concerns a single T cell receptor beta chain. Germline trimming cut 0 bases from V and 0 bases from J; bases unmatched to any gene: 4. The germline gives CDR1 LNHDA, CDR2 SQIVND (reference sequence). The CDR3 has 17 residues. Clones were read by immunoSEQ multiplex PCR, and TCRdb kept only the in-frame ones, dropping some. The table has some 150,000 clones, roughly nine tenths seen once. The data stem from a study of blood T cell repertoires in COVID-19. The source is a woman in her sixties with active COVID-19. The chain recombines TRBV19 with TRBJ2-1, with 8 bases fitting TRBD2. The material sequenced was peripheral blood. The CDR3 coding sequence is TGTGCCAGTAGTATAGAAGGAAGCGGGAGCTCCTACAATGAGCAGTTCTTC. This translates into CASSIEGSGSSYNEQFF.